This T cell receptor beta chain appears in the sequencing data of a study of tumor-infiltrating lymphocytes in localized non-small cell lung cancer. Study conclusions and caveats: Not all patients were TCR sequenced, owing to tissue quantity.

By share, this clone counts as medium-sized. Its antigen is currently unknown. Repertoires were generated with immunoSEQ multiplex PCR, while TCRdb's copy carries only in-frame clones and drops some. The table has some 7,600 clones, 63% seen once. Per germline, CDR1 SEHNR and CDR2 FQNEAQ (reference sequence). This CDR3 spans 14 amino acids. Trimming took off 4 bases at V and 10 bases at J, with 19 bases between the two ends. This TCR was recovered from a human donor with non-small cell lung cancer. V gene TRBV7-9 combines with J gene TRBJ1-1, with D hard to call. Input material: uninvolved lung tissue not adjacent to the tumor. The CDR3 DNA sequence: TGTGCCAGCAGCTACAACCAGGCCCGTGGTGCAGCTTTCTTT. The encoded protein is CASSYNQARGAAFF.